The sequence of this T cell receptor beta chain was determined in a study of identical twins. TCRdb passed the 5' RACE reads through MiXCR, listing each CDR3 protein once. The data show about 470,000 distinct CDR3 sequences, less than 25% seen once. Germline CDR1 and CDR2: KGHSH and LQKENI. V was clipped by 6 bases and J by 4 bases; unmatched bases: 7. The CDR3 is 14 amino acids. The same sample was also used in a study of T cells expressing NK-cell markers. That report notes: Several of the experiments relied on an anti-gamma-delta TCR antibody so that only alpha-beta TCR T cells were sorted.

This chain connects TRBV18 to TRBJ1-2, with 8 bases lining up with TRBD1. The sample consisted of CD4+ T cells sorted from blood. The source is a woman aged 18-29 years in good health. The CDR3 DNA sequence: TGTGCCAGCTCTCTGGACAGGGACAGCTATGGCTACACCTTC. This sequence encodes CASSLDRDSYGYTF.